Each of the 20 T cell receptor beta chains below was sequenced from the same sample in a study of blood T cell repertoires in COVID-19. Clones were read by immunoSEQ multiplex PCR, and TCRdb kept only the in-frame ones, dropping some. The profile shows 100,000 or so clones, approximately 83% of them singletons. Sequenced: peripheral blood. The receptors originated from a man in his forties or fifties with acute or convalescent COVID-19.

The rearrangement joins TRBV5-6 to TRBJ1-1; D possibly corresponds to TRBD1 (6 bases). Trimming took 0 bases from V and 7 from J, leaving 16 bases between them. Germline CDR1 reads SGHDT; CDR2 reads YYEEEE. The CDR3 extends over 15 amino acids. The CDR3 protein is CASSLVPRGAVEAFF. In nucleotides, the CDR3 is TGTGCCAGCAGCTTGGTCCCCCGGGGGGCCGTTGAAGCTTTCTTT.

The gene calls are TRBV30 and TRBJ1-6; D remains unclear. Germline CDR1 reads GTSNPN; CDR2 reads SVGIG (reference sequence). Trimming left V 1 base short and J 2 bases short, with 9 bases between. The CDR3 totals 15 residues. The chain's CDR3 is CAWSGRVAYNSPLHF. In DNA, the CDR3 is TGTGCCTGGAGTGGGCGGGTAGCCTATAATTCACCCCTCCACTTT.

The rearrangement uses TRBV15 and TRBJ2-6, with a weak D call TRBD1 (5 bases). Germline loops: CDR1 LNHNV, CDR2 YYDKDF (reference sequence). This CDR3 has 15 residues. Trimming left V 0 bases short and J 4 bases short, with 7 bases between. In nucleotides, the CDR3 is TGTGCCACCAGCAGAGATGGGGCCGGGGCCAACGTCCTGACTTTC. Protein sequence: CATSRDGAGANVLTF. The variable domain in full, with the rest retrieved from reference TRBV15 and TRBJ2-6, is DAMVIQNPRYQVTQFGKPVTLSCSQTLNHNVMYWYQQKSSQAPKLLFHYYDKDFNNEADTPDNFQSRRPNTSFCFLDIRSPGLGDTAMYLCATSRDGAGANVLTFGAGSRLTVL.

This clone was detected a few times. V is TRBV30 and J is TRBJ1-3; D gene unclear. This CDR3 is 13 amino acids long. V lost 2 bases, J lost 0 bases, and 5 bases lay in between. CDR1 is GTSNPN, CDR2 SVGIG, per germline (reference sequence). Here the CDR3 DNA reads TGTGCCTGGAGTTCGGGCTCTGGAAACACCATATATTTT. As protein: CAWSSGSGNTIYF.

Here the CDR3 DNA reads TGTGCCGTCAAGACAGGGTTTAAAGGCTACACCTTC. It codes for CAVKTGFKGYTF. The J gene is TRBJ1-2, the V gene TRBV28; 7 bases line up with TRBD1. CDR3 length: 12 amino acids. Trimming cost V 11 bases and J 8 bases; bases outside gene matches: 11. Per the germline V gene, CDR1 is MDHEN and CDR2 is SYDVKM.

The genes are TRBV2 and TRBJ1-6; D is undetermined. Trimming left V 4 bases short and J 4 bases short, with 14 bases between. This CDR3 is built from 16 residues. Germline lookup yields CDR1 SNHLY and CDR2 FYNNEI. The CDR3 nucleotides read TGTGCCAGCAGTGTATCTCCGACTGGGTATAATTCACCCCTCCACTTT. Translated, it gives CASSVSPTGYNSPLHF.

This rearrangement joins TRBV7-9 to TRBJ1-4; 8 nucleotides agree with TRBD1. CDR1 SEHNR and CDR2 FQNEAQ come from the germline V gene (reference sequence). J lost 10 bases, V lost 1 base, and 2 bases had no gene match. The CDR3 has 13 amino acids. The CDR3 sequence: CASSLEDRGKLFF. CDR3 bases: TGTGCCAGCAGCTTAGAAGACAGGGGAAAACTGTTTTTT.

V gene TRBV10-1 combines with J gene TRBJ2-2, with D possibly matching TRBD1 (6 bases). This CDR3 spans 16 amino acids. The ends were cut back, 2 bases at V and 2 bases at J, with 12 bases in the middle. Per the germline V gene, CDR1 is WNHNN and CDR2 is SYGVQD (reference sequence). Here the CDR3 DNA reads TGCGCCAGCAGTGAGACCGGGACAACTAACACCGGGGAGCTGTTTTTT. Encoded protein: CASSETGTTNTGELFF.

The rearrangement uses TRBV5-1 and TRBJ2-1; 9 positions agree with TRBD1. V shed 6 bases, J shed 2 bases, and the junction held 6 bases outside the gene matches. The CDR3 is 15 residues long. From germline, CDR1 is SGHRS and CDR2 YFSETQ. The CDR3 reads CASTPGQGPYNEQFF. The CDR3 nucleotides read TGCGCCAGCACCCCGGGACAGGGACCCTACAATGAGCAGTTCTTC.

The rearrangement links TRBV6-5 to TRBJ1-6; D might be TRBD1 (5 bases). Trimming removed 6 bases at V and 8 bases at J, with 14 bases between. Germline CDR1 is MNHEY and CDR2 is SVGAGI. CDR3 length: 14 amino acids. The CDR3 loop reads CASSPVGADSPLHF. The CDR3 bases are TGTGCCAGCAGCCCGGTAGGGGCTGATTCACCCCTCCACTTT.

This chain links TRBV7-2 with TRBJ2-5, with D uncertain. Germline CDR1 and CDR2: SGHTA and FQGNSA. The CDR3 spans 11 residues. The ends were cut back, 5 bases at V and 5 bases at J, with 6 bases in the middle. CDR3 DNA: TGTGCCAGCAGCCCCTCGGAGACCCAGTACTTC. Amino acids: CASSPSETQYF.

The chain joins TRBV3-1 (or the pseudogene TRBV3-2) to TRBJ2-2; D might be TRBD2 (6 bases). The CDR3 length is 16 residues. CDR1 and CDR2 from the germline V gene are LGHDT and YNNKEL (reference sequence). Trimming removed 1 base at V and 4 bases at J, with 13 bases between. CDR3 bases: TGTGCCAGCAGCCAAGGACTAGTCGTTAGCACCGGGGAGCTGTTTTTT. Amino acids: CASSQGLVVSTGELFF.

The chain combines TRBV24-1 with TRBJ2-7; D may be TRBD2 (7 bases). Germline V gives CDR1 KGHDR, CDR2 SFDVKD. The CDR3 consists of 17 residues. V was cut by 8 bases and J by 7 bases, with 29 bases left in between. The CDR3 nucleotides are TGTGCCACCAACCCAAATGGCGGGGAGCGGGACAAGCTGGAGCAGTACTTC. It translates to CATNPNGGERDKLEQYF.

This clone was counted a single time. The CDR3 sequence: CASSIGQGVYGYTF. CDR3 bases: TGCGCCAGCAGCATTGGACAGGGAGTCTATGGCTACACCTTC. This chain joins TRBV5-1 and TRBJ1-2, with 8 bases matching TRBD1. Germline V gives CDR1 SGHRS, CDR2 YFSETQ. This CDR3 contains 14 residues. V trimming: 4 bases; J trimming: 4 bases; junction bases outside the gene matches: 6. Drawing the rest from reference TRBV5-1 and TRBJ1-2, the complete variable domain is KAGVTQTPRYLIKTRGQQVTLSCSPISGHRSVSWYQQTPGQGLQFLFEYFSETQRNKGNFPGRFSGRQFSNSRSEMNVSTLELGDSALYLCASSIGQGVYGYTFGSGTRLTVV.

The V gene is TRBV4-1, the J gene TRBJ2-5; tentative D call: TRBD1 (6 bases). V was trimmed by 0 bases and J by 6 bases, leaving 8 bases between them. The germline V gene has CDR1 MGHRA and CDR2 YSYEKL. This CDR3 is built from 13 residues. CDR3 DNA: TGCGCCAGCAGCCAAGAACAGGGAAAGACCCAGTACTTC. This encodes CASSQEQGKTQYF.

This clone was recorded only once. This chain uses TRBV7-6 with TRBJ2-3; D ambiguous. Germline V lookup: CDR1 SGHVS, CDR2 FNYEAQ. CDR3 size: 16 residues. The germline V and J ends were trimmed by 0 bases and 0 bases, with 10 bases remaining between them. The CDR3: CASSLAVGESTDTQYF. The CDR3 DNA is TGTGCCAGCAGCTTAGCTGTCGGAGAGAGCACAGATACGCAGTATTTT.

The V and J genes are TRBV3-1 (or the pseudogene TRBV3-2) and TRBJ2-5; 8 bases align to TRBD1. The CDR3 extends over 13 amino acids. Germline assignment: CDR1 LGHDT and CDR2 YNNKEL (reference sequence). The J segment lost 4 bases and the V segment lost 7 bases, leaving 5 bases of the junction unmatched. The CDR3 DNA reads as TGTGCCAGCACCGGACAGGGTCGAGAGACCCAGTACTTC. Residues: CASTGQGRETQYF.

In DNA form, the CDR3 reads TGTGCCAGCAGCGTGTCGGGGGAGACCCAGTACTTC. Encoded protein: CASSVSGETQYF. The chain links TRBV5-4 to TRBJ2-5; the D gene is possibly TRBD2 (5 bases). The germline V and J ends were trimmed by 4 bases and 5 bases, with 9 bases remaining between them. Germline CDR1 SGHNT, CDR2 YYREEE (reference sequence). The CDR3 totals 12 residues.

The chain couples TRBV12-5 to TRBJ2-5; 8 bases map to TRBD2. The CDR3 extends over 14 amino acids. CDR1 is LGHNT, CDR2 FRNRAP, per germline. Trimming removed 5 bases from V and 9 bases from J; junction bases left unmatched: 11. The CDR3 DNA follows: TGTGCTAGTGGTCCGGGACTAGGGAGGGAGGCCCAGTACTTC. It translates to CASGPGLGREAQYF.

The sample holds a few counts of this clone. V usage is TRBV3-1 (or the pseudogene TRBV3-2) and J usage is TRBJ2-1; the D gene is possibly TRBD2 (6 bases). V lost 8 bases to trimming and J lost 7 bases, with 15 bases between them. CDR3 length: 13 residues. CDR1 LGHDT and CDR2 YNNKEL come from the germline V gene (reference sequence). CDR3 loop: CASAPGVGNEQFF. CDR3 DNA: TGTGCCAGCGCGCCGGGAGTCGGTAATGAGCAGTTCTTC.